Listed here is a single TCR beta chain. The antigen is undetermined. This sample is drawn from a study of T cells expressing NK-cell markers. Study-wide context: In the group of eight sequenced donors, seven were HCMV-seropositive and one was seronegative. The study's findings and limits: It was still unclear whether expanded NKG2C+ T cell clones were HCMV specific. Dominant NKG2C+ clonotypes were found to form about 1.0-7.0% of CD8+ T cells in about six donors.

The length of the CDR3 is 16 residues. Germline lookup yields CDR1 MNHEY and CDR2 SVGAGI. TCRdb re-called the 5' RACE reads; every CDR3 protein appears as one record, without DNA. The table counts about 380,000 distinct CDR3 sequences; 5.2% lies in the top ten. Sequenced: blood T cells: a sorted CD56 or NKG2C T cell subset, CD4+ or CD8+ T cells, or bulk PBMC T cells (not recorded which). The origin of this receptor is a man aged 18-70 years in good health. The V call is TRBV6-5, the J call TRBJ2-1; TCRdb gives TRBD1 as the D gene, but with no DNA this cannot be confirmed. CDR3 amino acids: CASSYSRGQGYNEQFF.